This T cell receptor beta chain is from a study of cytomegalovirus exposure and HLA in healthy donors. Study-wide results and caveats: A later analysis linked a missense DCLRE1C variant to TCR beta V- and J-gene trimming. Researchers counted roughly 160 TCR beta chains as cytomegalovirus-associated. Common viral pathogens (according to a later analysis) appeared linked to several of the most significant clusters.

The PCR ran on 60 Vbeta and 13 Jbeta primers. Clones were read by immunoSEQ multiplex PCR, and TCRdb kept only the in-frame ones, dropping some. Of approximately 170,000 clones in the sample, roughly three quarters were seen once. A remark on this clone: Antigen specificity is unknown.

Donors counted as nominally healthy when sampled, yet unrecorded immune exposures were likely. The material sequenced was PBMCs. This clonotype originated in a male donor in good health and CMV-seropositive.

The CDR3 DNA reads as TGTGCCAGCAGTGCGGGGGGGCCGACAGATACGCAGTATTTT. It encodes CASSAGGPTDTQYF. J is TRBJ2-3 and V is TRBV6-4; TRBD2 matches at 8 bases. The V gene's germline CDR1 is MRHNA and CDR2 SNTAGT. CDR3 size: 14 residues. Losses at the gene ends were 4 bases for V and 3 bases for J; bases not matched to a gene: 3.